Listed below are T cell receptor beta chains from one sample, sequenced in a study of T cell responses to AZD1222 COVID-19 vaccine. Sequencing was performed with immunoSEQ multiplex PCR; in TCRdb, only in-frame clones are kept and a portion is missing. The sample records about 140,000 clones, 85% to 95% being singletons. Here the sequenced sample was peripheral blood, taken on day 0 of MenACWY control vaccination. Receptors were obtained from an adult in good health. CDR3s include the opening cysteine and the closing phenylalanine or tryptophan. The D gene is left open where the match is weak. Clone size is shown for a subset of rows, as once, few, many or a class of expanded clone.

j_gene,d_gene,v_gene,abundance,CDR3nt,CDR3aa
TRBJ1-2,-,TRBV18,-,TGTGCCAGCTCACCACCGACGACGGTGGGGGGCTACACCTTC,CASSPPTTVGGYTF
TRBJ2-3,-,TRBV6-6,-,TGTGCCAGCAGAAACGGGCTAGCGCCTAGCACAGATACGCAGTATTTT,CASRNGLAPSTDTQYF
TRBJ1-3,-,TRBV6-5,-,TGTGCCAGCTCACTAGGGCACACCATATATTTT,CASSLGHTIYF
TRBJ1-5,TRBD1,TRBV7-2,once,TGTGCCAGCAGCTTAAATCCAGGGGGCACCAATCAGCCCCAGCATTTT,CASSLNPGGTNQPQHF
TRBJ1-2,-,TRBV6-6,-,TGTGCCATCTTTGGGGGGGTCTATGGCTACACCTTC,CAIFGGVYGYTF
TRBJ1-1,TRBD1,TRBV6-5,-,TGTGCCAGCAGTCTCCCCGGGACAGCAAACACTGAAGCTTTCTTT,CASSLPGTANTEAFF
TRBJ2-7,-,TRBV4-3,-,TGCGCCAGCAGCTTGACAGGTCGGATCGACGAGCAGTACTTC,CASSLTGRIDEQYF
TRBJ1-5,-,TRBV6-5,-,TGTGCCAGCAGTTCTTCTACATTGGGGGGCCATCAGCCCCAGCATTTT,CASSSSTLGGHQPQHF
TRBJ1-2,-,TRBV5-6,-,TGTGCCAGCAGCTTAAACTATGGCTACACCTTC,CASSLNYGYTF
TRBJ1-1,-,TRBV14,-,TGTGCCAGCAGCCAAAGGGGGGGATGGACTGAAGCTTTCTTT,CASSQRGGWTEAFF
TRBJ2-7,-,TRBV7-8,-,TGTGCCAGCAGCCCCCCGGGGGCAACCCCTGCCGAGCAGTACTTC,CASSPPGATPAEQYF
TRBJ1-1,TRBD1,TRBV9,once,TGTGCCAGCAGCGACGGACAGGGGGAGGGGAACACTGAAGCTTTCTTT,CASSDGQGEGNTEAFF
TRBJ2-7,-,TRBV19,-,TGTGCCAGTAGTATGCAGAGCTACGAGCAGTACTTC,CASSMQSYEQYF
TRBJ1-5,-,TRBV6-5,-,TGTGCCAGCGCTCGACTAACCCCCCAGCCCCAGCATTTT,CASARLTPQPQHF
TRBJ1-6,-,TRBV2,-,TGTGCCAGCAGTTACACAGGGCGTTCACCCCTCCACTTT,CASSYTGRSPLHF
TRBJ2-7,-,TRBV4-3,-,TGCGCCAGCAGCCAAGAATGGAGCTACGAGCAGTACTTC,CASSQEWSYEQYF
TRBJ2-7,-,TRBV29-1,-,TGCAGCGCGAGGGGAGACCTTAGTTCGGAGCAGTACTTC,CSARGDLSSEQYF
TRBJ1-2,-,TRBV7-9,once,TGTGCCAGCAGCTTAGAACAGGCGGGTCCCTACACCTTC,CASSLEQAGPYTF
TRBJ2-2,-,TRBV2,-,TGTGCCAGCGGGCCCGATACTAGTTCCACCGGGGAGCTGTTTTTT,CASGPDTSSTGELFF
TRBJ1-2,-,TRBV5-4,-,TGTGCCAGCAGCTTGGGGCTCGGACAGTATGGCTACACCTTC,CASSLGLGQYGYTF
TRBJ2-7,-,TRBV12-3/TRBV12-4,-,TGTGCCAGCACCAAGAAGGGATACGAGCAGTACTTC,CASTKKGYEQYF
TRBJ1-6,-,TRBV9,-,TGTGCCAGCAGCGGCGCGGGTTCACCCCTCCACTTT,CASSGAGSPLHF
TRBJ1-1,-,TRBV20-1,-,TGCAGTGCTAGTCCGGTCCGGCAGGGAGGCGCTGAAGCTTTCTTT,CSASPVRQGGAEAFF
TRBJ2-3,TRBD1,TRBV5-5,-,TGTGCCAGCAGCTTGGAGGGGGCGCGGGCAGATACGCAGTATTTT,CASSLEGARADTQYF
TRBJ2-2,-,TRBV9,-,TGTGCCAGCAGCGTGTCAGGCTTTAGCGCGGGCTCCTGGGTCGGGGAGCTGTTTTTT,CASSVSGFSAGSWVGELFF
TRBJ1-4,TRBD1,TRBV4-1,few,TGCGCCAGCAGCCCTACCGGGACAGATGAAAAACTGTTTTTT,CASSPTGTDEKLFF
TRBJ2-7,-,TRBV4-1,-,TGCGCCAGCAGCCAAGATCCCTGGGCAGTTTACTACGAGCAGTACTTC,CASSQDPWAVYYEQYF
TRBJ2-3,TRBD1,TRBV5-4,once,TGTGCCAGCAGCGTCGACAGGGCTCACACAGATACGCAGTATTTT,CASSVDRAHTDTQYF
TRBJ2-7,-,TRBV13,-,TGTGCCAGCAGCTTATTAGAGGGAACCAACTCCTACGAGCAGTACTTC,CASSLLEGTNSYEQYF
TRBJ2-7,-,TRBV6-5,-,TGTGCCAGCAGGGAGACAGGGAGGGAGCAGTACTTC,CASRETGREQYF
TRBJ1-2,-,TRBV6-5,once,TGTGCCAGCAGTTACTCGCCGCTGGGAGGCTACACCTTC,CASSYSPLGGYTF
TRBJ1-1,-,TRBV5-1,-,TGCGCCAGCAGCTCCCGGACCCTGGGGGATACTGAAGCTTTCTTT,CASSSRTLGDTEAFF
TRBJ2-7,TRBD2,TRBV3-1/TRBV3-2,-,TGTGCCAGCAGCGCCCCCCGGGGGGATGAGCAGTACTTC,CASSAPRGDEQYF
TRBJ1-3,-,TRBV30,-,TGTGCCTGGAGCGTCCCCAATGGGACTGGAAACACCATATATTTT,CAWSVPNGTGNTIYF
TRBJ2-6,-,TRBV19,-,TGTGCCAGTAGTATCTACCCGCCCCGCGGTGCCAACGTCCTGACTTTC,CASSIYPPRGANVLTF
TRBJ2-2,-,TRBV2,-,TGTGCCTCCGGAGGGACCGGGGAGCTGTTTTTT,CASGGTGELFF
TRBJ1-2,-,TRBV7-2,-,TGTGCCAGCAGCTTAGAAAGGGGTTCATATGGCTACACCTTC,CASSLERGSYGYTF
TRBJ2-5,TRBD2,TRBV7-8,-,TGTGCCAGCAGCTTATTAGCGGGGGGGTCACAAGAGACCCAGTACTTC,CASSLLAGGSQETQYF
TRBJ2-1,-,TRBV5-1,-,TGCGCCAGCAGCAATACCGGGGCCGATTACAATGAGCAGTTCTTC,CASSNTGADYNEQFF
TRBJ1-1,-,TRBV5-6,-,TGTGCCAGCAGCTGGGCCACAGGGCCGAAGAACACTGAAGCTTTCTTT,CASSWATGPKNTEAFF
TRBJ1-2,TRBD1,TRBV5-1,-,TGCGCCAGCAGACTGGGACAGGGTGGTGGCTACACCTTC,CASRLGQGGGYTF
TRBJ2-5,TRBD1,TRBV2,-,TGTGCCAGCAATCAGGGGGCTTTAGAGACCCAGTACTTC,CASNQGALETQYF